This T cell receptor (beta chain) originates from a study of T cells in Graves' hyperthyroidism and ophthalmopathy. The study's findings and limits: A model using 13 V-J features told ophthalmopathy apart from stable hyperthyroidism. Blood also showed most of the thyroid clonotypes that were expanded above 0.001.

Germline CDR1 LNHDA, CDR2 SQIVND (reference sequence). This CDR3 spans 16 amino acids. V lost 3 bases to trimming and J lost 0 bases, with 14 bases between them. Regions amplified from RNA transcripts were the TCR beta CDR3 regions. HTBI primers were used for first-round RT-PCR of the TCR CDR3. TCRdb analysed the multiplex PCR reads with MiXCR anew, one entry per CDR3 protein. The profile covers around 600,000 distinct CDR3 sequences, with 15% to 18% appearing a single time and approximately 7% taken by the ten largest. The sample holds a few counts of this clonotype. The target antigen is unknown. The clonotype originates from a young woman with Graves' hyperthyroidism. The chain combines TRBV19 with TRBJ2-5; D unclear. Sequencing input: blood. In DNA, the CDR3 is TGTGCCAGTAGTATCACCCCCGGCAGTTACCAAGAGACCCAGTACTTC. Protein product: CASSITPGSYQETQYF. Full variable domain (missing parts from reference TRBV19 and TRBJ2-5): DGGITQSPKYLFRKEGQNVTLSCEQNLNHDAMYWYRQDPGQGLRLIYYSQIVNDFQKGDIAEGYSVSREKKESFPLTVTSAQKNPTAFYLCASSITPGSYQETQYFGPGTRLLVL.